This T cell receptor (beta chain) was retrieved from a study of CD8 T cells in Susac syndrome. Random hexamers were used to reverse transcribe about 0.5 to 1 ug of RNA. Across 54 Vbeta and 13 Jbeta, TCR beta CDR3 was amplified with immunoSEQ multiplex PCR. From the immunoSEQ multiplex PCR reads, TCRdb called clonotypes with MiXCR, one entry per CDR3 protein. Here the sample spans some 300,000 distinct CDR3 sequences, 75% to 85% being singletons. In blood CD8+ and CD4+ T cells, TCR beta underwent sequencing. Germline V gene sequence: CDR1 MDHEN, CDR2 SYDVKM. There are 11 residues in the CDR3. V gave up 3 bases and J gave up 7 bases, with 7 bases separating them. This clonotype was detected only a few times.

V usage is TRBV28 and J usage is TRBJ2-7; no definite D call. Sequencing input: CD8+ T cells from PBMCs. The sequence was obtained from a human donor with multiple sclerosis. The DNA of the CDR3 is TGTGCCAGCAGTTTCTACACTGAGCAGTACTTC. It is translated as CASSFYTEQYF.